This T cell receptor (beta chain) was identified in a study of CD8 T cells in ankylosing spondylitis. Study-level points and caveats: A motif in TCR beta, a set of under ten highly homologous variants, appeared characteristic of ankylosing spondylitis blood. Reactive arthritis synovial fluid and blood previously showed some of these motif variants. From matched ankylosing spondylitis synovial fluid, disease-linked clones were reportedly recovered at significantly enriched levels.

Many counts were recorded for this clonotype. Its antigen is undetermined. This CDR3 region has 14 residues. Germline CDR1 is MNHEY and CDR2 is SVGAGI. V was pared by 0 bases and J by 3 bases, with 9 bases between. From the 5' RACE reads, TCRdb called clonotypes with MiXCR, one entry per CDR3 protein. This sample carries roughly 190,000 distinct CDR3 sequences, over 10% of them seen once, and the ten largest clones take 16%. The specimen was blood, either unsorted or a sorted T cell fraction (not recorded which). The chain links TRBV6-5 to TRBJ2-7; possible D gene TRBD1, 5 bases. The source is a male donor with ankylosing spondylitis or in good health (not recorded which). The CDR3 DNA follows: TGTGCCAGCAGTTACTCGAGCCAGGGCTACGAGCAGTACTTC. Protein sequence: CASSYSSQGYEQYF.